The clone carrying this T cell receptor beta chain was seen only a few times. TCRdb reprocessed the PCR reads using MiXCR. The table records about 13,000 clones, around a quarter of them present only once. This specimen comes from a study of metastatic and nonmetastatic thyroid tumors. Each patient went into thyroid surgery without having received any treatment. The CDR3 is 12 amino acids. The V end lost 4 bases, the J end lost 5 bases, and 7 bases lay between the germline ends. Germline V gene lookup returns CDR1 KGHDR and CDR2 SFDVKD. Sequenced input: blood. The V gene is TRBV24-1, the J gene TRBJ1-1; the D is unclear. This sequence originates from a female donor with papillary thyroid cancer or a benign thyroid nodule (not recorded which). Some clones in this sample may be carry-over from other donors' samples. Written as DNA, the CDR3 is TGTGCCACCAGTGACGGATTGACTGAAGCTTTCTTT. This encodes CATSDGLTEAFF.